These T cell receptor beta chains were read from a single sample in a study of blood T cell repertoires in COVID-19. Assay: immunoSEQ multiplex PCR; the TCRdb copy retains only in-frame clones and omits some. The data show some 42,000 clones, around 76% seen once. The sequenced material came from peripheral blood. The receptor source for this set is a man aged 80 or over with acute or convalescent COVID-19. CDR3s leave out the opening cysteine and the closing phenylalanine or tryptophan. A D gene is named only where the DNA matches it firmly.

d_call: .; v_call: TRBV6-5; cdr3_aa: ASTFRRNTGELF
d_call: TRBD1; v_call: TRBV28; cdr3_aa: ASSLQGATNEKLF
d_call: .; v_call: TRBV19; cdr3_aa: ASSRTGEGYNEQF
d_call: TRBD1; v_call: TRBV10-3; cdr3_aa: AIRDRVGETQY
d_call: .; v_call: TRBV29-1; cdr3_aa: SVTLASLGDTQY
d_call: TRBD1; v_call: TRBV2; cdr3_aa: ASSDRDRGLWYGYT
d_call: TRBD1; v_call: TRBV5-6; cdr3_aa: ASSRGQMNTEAF
d_call: TRBD1; v_call: TRBV30; cdr3_aa: AGDRGRYGYT
d_call: .; v_call: TRBV9; cdr3_aa: ASSADREVWDEQF
d_call: .; v_call: TRBV10-1; cdr3_aa: ASSGSSESSYEQY
d_call: .; v_call: TRBV19; cdr3_aa: ASSIGLVLRGGGYT
d_call: .; v_call: TRBV10-3; cdr3_aa: AISDKTNQPQH
d_call: TRBD2; v_call: TRBV10-2; cdr3_aa: ASTATSDEQY
d_call: TRBD1; v_call: TRBV28; cdr3_aa: ASSSDRSWQPQH
d_call: TRBD1; v_call: TRBV9; cdr3_aa: ASSDTGTGGNSPLH
d_call: TRBD1; v_call: TRBV4-1; cdr3_aa: ASSQGTTGGPYNEQF
d_call: TRBD1; v_call: TRBV9; cdr3_aa: ASSPTGKPYEQY
d_call: TRBD1; v_call: TRBV11-3; cdr3_aa: ASSSGQGALSEQY
d_call: TRBD1; v_call: TRBV19; cdr3_aa: ASSIGMGQSSGANVLT
d_call: TRBD1; v_call: TRBV7-3; cdr3_aa: ASSGTENEAF
d_call: TRBD1; v_call: TRBV10-3; cdr3_aa: AISGDRGLGELF
d_call: TRBD2; v_call: TRBV5-1; cdr3_aa: ASSFQAGVQDNEQF
d_call: .; v_call: TRBV19; cdr3_aa: ASSISLAPGQHKSYEQY
d_call: .; v_call: TRBV12-3/TRBV12-4; cdr3_aa: ASNPRARAEAF
d_call: .; v_call: TRBV7-3; cdr3_aa: ASSLTGLDEETQY
d_call: TRBD2; v_call: TRBV7-9; cdr3_aa: ASSTDRGGSTDTQY
d_call: TRBD2; v_call: TRBV19; cdr3_aa: AWTSGSTDTQY
d_call: .; v_call: TRBV9; cdr3_aa: ASSTLVGADTQY
d_call: TRBD2; v_call: TRBV2; cdr3_aa: ASSRGGMYDTQY
d_call: TRBD2; v_call: TRBV4-1; cdr3_aa: ASGARRSGGAVGRVNEQF
d_call: TRBD1; v_call: TRBV5-4; cdr3_aa: ASNRDRGLSNEQF
d_call: TRBD2; v_call: TRBV5-1; cdr3_aa: ASSSSGGDYNEQF
d_call: TRBD1; v_call: TRBV4-1; cdr3_aa: ASSQQQGAGQPQH
d_call: .; v_call: TRBV9; cdr3_aa: ASSVGGLDEKLF
d_call: .; v_call: TRBV7-3; cdr3_aa: ASSSWTGYSGANVLT
d_call: .; v_call: TRBV15; cdr3_aa: ATSRARQGLHQETQY
d_call: .; v_call: TRBV6-1; cdr3_aa: ASSEARVSYNEQF
d_call: .; v_call: TRBV19; cdr3_aa: ASSMQGGNTEAF
d_call: .; v_call: TRBV5-4; cdr3_aa: ASSVFSSGNTIY
d_call: .; v_call: TRBV2; cdr3_aa: ASSPRTANSNQPQH
d_call: TRBD2; v_call: TRBV11-2; cdr3_aa: ASTMGGITYEQY
d_call: TRBD1; v_call: TRBV28; cdr3_aa: ASSFRDRGFSYNEQF
d_call: TRBD1; v_call: TRBV2; cdr3_aa: ASTPRGTGFNQPQH
d_call: TRBD1; v_call: TRBV6-5; cdr3_aa: ASRDRGHQTDTQY
d_call: .; v_call: TRBV9; cdr3_aa: ASSVAQGVPDTQY
d_call: .; v_call: TRBV4-2; cdr3_aa: ASSQALAESLYNEQF
d_call: TRBD2; v_call: TRBV10-3; cdr3_aa: AISGGLAGAGDTQY
d_call: .; v_call: TRBV2; cdr3_aa: ASSSALREEAF
d_call: .; v_call: TRBV6-5; cdr3_aa: ASSSSSYEQY
d_call: TRBD1; v_call: TRBV19; cdr3_aa: ASSDRDRGHGALH
d_call: .; v_call: TRBV19; cdr3_aa: ASTLGVTEAF
d_call: .; v_call: TRBV28; cdr3_aa: ASSFGRVYEKLF
d_call: .; v_call: TRBV29-1; cdr3_aa: SATKGRGYEQY
d_call: TRBD1; v_call: TRBV5-4; cdr3_aa: ASSLGDRGPQETQY
d_call: .; v_call: TRBV2; cdr3_aa: ASRERQSTQLGQETQY
d_call: TRBD2; v_call: TRBV15; cdr3_aa: ATSRELAGSSSSYEQY
d_call: .; v_call: TRBV10-3; cdr3_aa: AIQGNTEAF
d_call: .; v_call: TRBV21-1; cdr3_aa: ASLQQGYSNQPQH
d_call: TRBD1; v_call: TRBV27; cdr3_aa: ASSHRGTEAF